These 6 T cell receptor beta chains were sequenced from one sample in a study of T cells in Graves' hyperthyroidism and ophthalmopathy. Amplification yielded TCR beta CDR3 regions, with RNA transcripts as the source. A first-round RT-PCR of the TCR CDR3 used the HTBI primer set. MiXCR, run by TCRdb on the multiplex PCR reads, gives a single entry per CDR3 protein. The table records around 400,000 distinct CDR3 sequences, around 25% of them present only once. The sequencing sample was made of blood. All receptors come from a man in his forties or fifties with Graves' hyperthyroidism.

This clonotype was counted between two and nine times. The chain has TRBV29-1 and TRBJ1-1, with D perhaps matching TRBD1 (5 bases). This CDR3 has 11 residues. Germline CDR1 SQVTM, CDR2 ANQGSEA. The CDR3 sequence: CRGTADTEAFF. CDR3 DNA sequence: TGCAGAGGGACCGCGGACACTGAAGCTTTCTTT.

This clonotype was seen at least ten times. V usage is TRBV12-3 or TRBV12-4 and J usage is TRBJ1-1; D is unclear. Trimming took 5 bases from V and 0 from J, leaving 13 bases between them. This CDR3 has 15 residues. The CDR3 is CASSLIGLMNTEAFF. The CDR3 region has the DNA TGTGCCAGCAGTCTAATCGGATTGATGAACACTGAAGCTTTCTTT.

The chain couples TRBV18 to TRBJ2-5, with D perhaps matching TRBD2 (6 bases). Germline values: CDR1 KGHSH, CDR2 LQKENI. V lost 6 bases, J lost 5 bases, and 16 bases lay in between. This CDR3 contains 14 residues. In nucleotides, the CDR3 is TGTGCCAGCTCTACGACTCAGGAGGGGGAGACCCAGTACTTC. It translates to CASSTTQEGETQYF.

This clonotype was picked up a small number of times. In nucleotides, the CDR3 is TGTGCCAGCAGTTACTCAGAGGGTTACGAGCAGTACTTC. Amino acids: CASSYSEGYEQYF. The gene calls are TRBV6-5 and TRBJ2-7; TRBD2 might be the D (5 bases). V lost 0 bases, J lost 4 bases, and 7 bases lay in between. The CDR3 contains 13 residues. Germline CDR1 is MNHEY and CDR2 is SVGAGI.

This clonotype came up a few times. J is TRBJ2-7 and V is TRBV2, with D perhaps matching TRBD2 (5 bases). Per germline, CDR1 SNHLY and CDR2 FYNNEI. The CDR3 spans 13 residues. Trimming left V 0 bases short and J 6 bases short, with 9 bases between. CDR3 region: CASSEARAGEQYF. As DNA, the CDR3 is TGTGCCAGCAGTGAAGCTCGGGCGGGCGAGCAGTACTTC.

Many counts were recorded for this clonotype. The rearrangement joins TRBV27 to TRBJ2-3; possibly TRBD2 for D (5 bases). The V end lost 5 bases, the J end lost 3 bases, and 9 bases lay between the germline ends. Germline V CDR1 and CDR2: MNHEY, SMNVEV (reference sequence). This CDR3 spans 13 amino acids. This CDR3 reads CASSVGLTDTQYF. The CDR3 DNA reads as TGTGCCAGCAGTGTCGGACTGACAGATACGCAGTATTTT.